A selection of T cell receptor beta chains follows, all from one sample in a study of CD8+CD57+ T cells in acquired aplastic anemia. TCRdb itself ran the reads through MiXCR, one entry per CDR3 protein. The repertoire holds approximately 260,000 distinct CDR3 sequences, with around 82% as singletons. Sample: sorted CD4+, CD8+, or CD8+CD57+ T cells (not recorded which) from PBMCs. Receptor source: a human donor with aplastic anemia. The CDR3 runs from the conserved cysteine through the conserved F or W. The D gene is left open where the match is weak. Size is stated for part of the rows, as once, few or many counts, or as a class when the clone is expanded.

V: TRBV20-1; J: TRBJ2-1; size: NA; D: NA; CDR3: CSARGSGAEMSNEQFF; DNA: TGCAGTGCCAGAGGATCCGGAGCCGAAATGTCGAATGAGCAGTTCTTC
V: TRBV5-5; J: TRBJ2-4; size: NA; D: NA; CDR3: CASSQGGDIQYF; DNA: TGTGCCAGCAGCCAGGGGGGCGACATTCAGTACTTC
V: TRBV15; J: TRBJ2-5; size: NA; D: NA; CDR3: CATSRGTEQEGQYF; DNA: TGTGCCACCAGCAGGGGCACCGAGCAAGAGGGCCAGTACTTC
V: TRBV7-9; J: TRBJ2-1; size: NA; D: TRBD2; CDR3: CATSRDRQSGTEQFF; DNA: TGTGCCACCAGCAGAGATAGACAGAGCGGGACTGAGCAGTTCTTC
V: TRBV5-5; J: TRBJ1-2; size: NA; D: NA; CDR3: CASSLDRRRVYTF; DNA: TGTGCCAGCAGCTTGGACAGACGGAGGGTCTACACCTTC
V: TRBV14; J: TRBJ2-7; size: NA; D: TRBD2; CDR3: CASSLLGTSGIYEQYF; DNA: TGTGCCAGCAGCCTACTCGGGACTAGCGGGATTTACGAGCAGTACTTC
V: TRBV5-4; J: TRBJ2-1; size: once; D: NA; CDR3: CASSGAAASSNEQFF; DNA: TGTGCCAGCAGCGGGGCAGCGGCTTCTTCCAATGAGCAGTTCTTC
V: TRBV9; J: TRBJ1-1; size: NA; D: NA; CDR3: CASGVAGNTQYFAEAFF; DNA: TGTGCCAGCGGAGTAGCTGGGAACACTCAGTACTTCGCTGAAGCTTTCTTT
V: TRBV9; J: TRBJ2-1; size: once; D: NA; CDR3: CASSFERSGIDTEQFF; DNA: TGTGCCAGCAGCTTCGAGAGAAGCGGAATAGATACGGAGCAGTTCTTC
V: TRBV2; J: TRBJ1-2; size: NA; D: NA; CDR3: CASSDQRHGYTF; DNA: TGTGCCAGCAGTGACCAGCGCCATGGCTACACCTTC
V: TRBV9; J: TRBJ2-7; size: NA; D: NA; CDR3: CASSVEITTDEQYF; DNA: TGTGCCAGCAGCGTAGAAATTACGACAGACGAGCAGTACTTC
V: TRBV2; J: TRBJ2-1; size: NA; D: NA; CDR3: CASGEGGTDTQDVRFF; DNA: TGTGCCAGCGGGGAGGGGGGCACAGATACGCAGGATGTTCGGTTCTTC
V: TRBV9; J: TRBJ1-2; size: NA; D: TRBD1; CDR3: CASSLAGGADYGDTF; DNA: TGTGCCAGCAGCTTGGCAGGGGGCGCCGACTACGGCGACACCTTC
V: TRBV4-3; J: TRBJ1-6; size: NA; D: NA; CDR3: CASSQAVESPLHF; DNA: TGCGCCAGCAGCCAAGCAGTGGAGTCACCCCTCCACTTT
V: TRBV7-6; J: TRBJ2-7; size: few; D: TRBD1; CDR3: CASSLGTGGNDEQYF; DNA: TGTGCCAGCAGCCTGGGGACAGGGGGCAATGACGAGCAGTACTTC
V: TRBV7-2; J: TRBJ2-7; size: NA; D: NA; CDR3: CASKYTGELYLRYF; DNA: TGTGCCAGCAAGTACACCGGGGAGCTGTATTTGCGATACTTC
V: TRBV7-6; J: TRBJ2-3; size: NA; D: NA; CDR3: CASSLGASGSSTDQYF; DNA: TGTGCCAGCAGCCTGGGGGCGAGCGGTAGCAGCACAGATCAGTATTTT
V: TRBV20-1; J: TRBJ2-3; size: NA; D: TRBD2; CDR3: CSARLGGGTTDTQYF; DNA: TGCAGTGCTAGACTCGGCGGGGGGACGACAGATACGCAGTATTTT
V: TRBV7-2; J: TRBJ1-2; size: NA; D: NA; CDR3: CASGDGRLDNGFSF; DNA: TGTGCCAGCGGGGACGGGCGCTTGGACAATGGCTTCTCCTTC
V: TRBV19; J: TRBJ2-1; size: NA; D: TRBD2; CDR3: CASSRGLAQNEQFF; DNA: TGTGCCAGCAGTAGGGGACTAGCCCAAAATGAGCAGTTCTTC
V: TRBV7-6; J: TRBJ1-5; size: NA; D: NA; CDR3: CASSYRARQPQHF; DNA: TGTGCCAGCAGTTACAGAGCGAGACAGCCGCAGCACTTT
V: TRBV12-3/TRBV12-4; J: TRBJ2-1; size: NA; D: NA; CDR3: CAPRDAGGRARHAFF; DNA: TGTGCCCCAAGAGACGCAGGAGGTCGGGCCAGGCACGCGTTCTTC
V: TRBV3-1; J: TRBJ1-1; size: once; D: NA; CDR3: CASSPPPEWASSLDLTGNTEAFF; DNA: TGTGCCAGCAGCCCCCCCCCGGAATGGGCTAGCAGCTTAGATCTGACAGGGAACACTGAAGCTTTCTTT
V: TRBV7-2; J: TRBJ2-2; size: NA; D: TRBD2; CDR3: CASSLAGLVAGELFF; DNA: TGTGCCAGCAGCCTAGCGGGGCTAGTCGCCGGGGAGTTGTTTTTT
V: TRBV7-8; J: TRBJ2-5; size: NA; D: TRBD2; CDR3: CASSFSGSCGEPQYF; DNA: TGTGCCAGCAGCTTTAGCGGGAGTTGCGGAGAGCCCCAGTACTTC
V: TRBV9; J: TRBJ1-2; size: NA; D: NA; CDR3: CASSVAADAHYGDTF; DNA: TGTGCCAGCAGCGTAGCGGCAGACGCGCACTATGGTGACACCTTC
V: TRBV7-8; J: TRBJ2-5; size: NA; D: TRBD1; CDR3: CASSPSPGTGGTQPQYF; DNA: TGTGCCAGCAGCCCGAGTCCCGGGACAGGGGGCACTCAGCCCCAGTACTTC